The 22 T cell receptor beta chains given below trace back to one sample, sequenced in a study of CD8+ T cells in alopecia areata. It was cDNA, reverse transcribed from extracted RNA, that served as the sequencing template. Sequencing was performed with immunoSEQ multiplex PCR; in TCRdb, only in-frame clones are kept and a portion is missing. The sample has about 180,000 clones, about 63% seen once; the top ten hold 1.7%. Sequencing was performed on CD4+ T cells sorted from blood, taken at week 0. Receptors were obtained from a human donor with alopecia areata.

This CDR3 reads CAISDGGSLYTF. The CDR3 DNA is TGTGCCATCAGTGATGGGGGGTCTCTCTACACCTTC. This sequence joins TRBV10-3 and TRBJ1-2; tentative D call: TRBD1 (5 bases). This CDR3 has 12 amino acids. V shed 3 bases and J shed 10 bases, with 12 bases lying between them. Germline CDR1 ENHRY, CDR2 SYGVKD.

J is TRBJ2-3 and V is TRBV11-2; D not certain. Trimming took 2 bases from V and 0 from J, leaving 9 bases between them. The CDR3 loop spans 15 amino acids. CDR1 SGHAT and CDR2 FQNNGV come from the germline V gene. CDR3 nucleotide sequence: TGTGCCAGCAGCTTATTTTCCCATAGCACAGATACGCAGTATTTT. Protein: CASSLFSHSTDTQYF.

V is TRBV5-1 and J is TRBJ2-1; the match to TRBD2 covers 7 bases. The V gene's germline CDR1 is SGHRS and CDR2 YFSETQ. The V gene end was trimmed by 5 bases and the J gene end by 8 bases; junction bases not matched to a gene: 10. The CDR3 runs to 14 residues. CDR3 region: CASSRSGTLDEQFF. CDR3 sequence (DNA): TGCGCCAGCAGTAGAAGCGGGACGCTGGATGAGCAGTTCTTC. The variable domain in full, with the rest retrieved from reference TRBV5-1 and TRBJ2-1, is KAGVTQTPRYLIKTRGQQVTLSCSPISGHRSVSWYQQTPGQGLQFLFEYFSETQRNKGNFPGRFSGRQFSNSRSEMNVSTLELGDSALYLCASSRSGTLDEQFFGPGTRLTVL.

The chain couples TRBV29-1 to TRBJ2-5; D is ambiguous. The DNA matches TRBJ2-7 better at its end, which makes the J call doubtful. CDR1 is SQVTM, CDR2 ANQGSEA, per germline. This CDR3 has 14 amino acids. The CDR3 loop is CSVAWTLTTYEQYF. CDR3 coding DNA: TGCAGCGTTGCGTGGACGCTGACAACCTACGAGCAGTACTTC.

This rearrangement joins TRBV2 to TRBJ2-7; a weak D match, TRBD2 (6 bases). Trimming left V 6 bases short and J 3 bases short, with 18 bases between. CDR3 length: 15 residues. Germline V gives CDR1 SNHLY, CDR2 FYNNEI. The CDR3 DNA is TGTGCCAGCAGCCCTACCCCCGGGACTTACTACGAGCAGTACTTC. This gives the protein CASSPTPGTYYEQYF.

The genes are TRBV28 and TRBJ1-6; tentative D call: TRBD1 (6 bases). Germline values: CDR1 MDHEN, CDR2 SYDVKM. Trimming stripped 5 bases from V and 3 bases from J, with 14 bases between. There are 16 residues in the CDR3. The CDR3 spells CASSEGGHFYNSPLHF. The CDR3 region has the DNA TGTGCCAGCAGTGAGGGGGGACACTTCTATAATTCACCCCTCCACTTT.

A single count supports this clone. As DNA, the CDR3 is TGCAGCGTTTGCGGAATCGGCACAGATACGCAGTATTTT. Protein: CSVCGIGTDTQYF. V is TRBV29-1 and J is TRBJ2-3; unclear D gene. Trimming removed 5 bases from V and 1 base from J, with 10 bases in between. Germline V gene sequence: CDR1 SQVTM, CDR2 ANQGSEA. CDR3 length: 13 residues.

V gene TRBV9 combines with J gene TRBJ1-5; D remains ambiguous. The germline V and J ends were trimmed by 4 bases and 7 bases, with 12 bases remaining between them. The CDR3 totals 13 residues. Germline assignment: CDR1 SGDLS and CDR2 YYNGEE. CDR3 sequence: CASSPDGRQPQHF. DNA of the CDR3: TGTGCCAGCAGCCCCGACGGTAGGCAGCCCCAGCATTTT.

The V and J genes are TRBV5-1 and TRBJ2-1; no definite D call. Looked up from germline, CDR1 is SGHRS and CDR2 is YFSETQ. This CDR3 is 11 amino acids long. V lost 4 bases, J lost 8 bases, and 7 bases lay in between. CDR3 region: CASSAADEQFF. In DNA, the CDR3 is TGCGCCAGCAGCGCGGCGGATGAGCAGTTCTTC.

V and J are TRBV29-1 and TRBJ2-3, with D perhaps matching TRBD1 or TRBD2 (6 bases each). CDR1 is SQVTM, CDR2 ANQGSEA, per germline. This CDR3 spans 15 amino acids. With 2 bases removed from V and 2 bases from J, the gap between germline ends came to 14 bases. This chain's CDR3 is CSVERGAKVTDTQYF. The CDR3 nucleotides are TGCAGCGTTGAAAGGGGGGCGAAAGTCACAGATACGCAGTATTTT.

Only a few counts were recorded for this clone. The V gene is TRBV7-9, the J gene TRBJ1-2; D ambiguous. Germline V gene sequence: CDR1 SEHNR, CDR2 FQNEAQ (reference sequence). Deletions cut 1 base from V and 6 bases from J, with 12 bases between. This CDR3 is built from 14 residues. CDR3 sequence (DNA): TGTGCCAGCAGCTTAGGGGTTTCGGGAAATGGCTACACCTTC. Translation: CASSLGVSGNGYTF.

The chain recombines TRBV10-3 with TRBJ1-2; D call uncertain. The germline V gene has CDR1 ENHRY and CDR2 SYGVKD. The CDR3 loop spans 14 amino acids. Trimming removed 0 bases from V and 7 bases from J, with 12 bases in between. The CDR3 coding sequence is TGTGCCATCAGTGAGTCTATGAACGCACGTGGCTACACCTTC. It codes for CAISESMNARGYTF.

This clone came up a few times. The chain recombines TRBV5-1 with TRBJ2-2; D is unclear. CDR3 length: 12 residues. Per the germline V gene, CDR1 is SGHRS and CDR2 is YFSETQ. Trimming removed 0 bases at V and 6 bases at J, with 3 bases between. The CDR3 region has the DNA TGCGCCAGCAGCTTGGGGTCCGGGGAGCTGTTTTTT. Translated, it gives CASSLGSGELFF.

This clone has more than one count but fewer than ten. This sequence joins TRBV30 and TRBJ2-3; no definite D call. Trimming took off 3 bases at V and 4 bases at J, with 5 bases between the two ends. The CDR3 totals 11 residues. Germline CDR1 and CDR2: GTSNPN and SVGIG (reference sequence). The CDR3 bases are TGTGCCTGGAGGCAGGCAGATACGCAGTATTTT. This codes for CAWRQADTQYF.

The V and J genes are TRBV6-6 and TRBJ1-5; D remains unclear. Trimming took 5 bases from V and 0 from J, leaving 14 bases between them. This CDR3 spans 16 amino acids. Germline lookup yields CDR1 MNHNY and CDR2 SVGAGI (reference sequence). Written as DNA, the CDR3 is TGTGCCAGCAGTCTCCTAGGACTATATAGCAATCAGCCCCAGCATTTT. Protein sequence: CASSLLGLYSNQPQHF.

The chain recombines TRBV12-5 with TRBJ1-6; 11 bases map to TRBD1. CDR1 LGHNT and CDR2 FRNRAP come from the germline V gene. The J segment lost 9 bases and the V segment lost 2 bases, leaving 6 bases of the junction unmatched. The length of the CDR3 is 16 residues. In DNA form, the CDR3 reads TGTGCTAGTGGTTTGAACCAGGACAGGGGGCGTTCACCCCTCCACTTT. It codes for CASGLNQDRGRSPLHF.

This clone was detected only a few times. This chain connects TRBV2 to TRBJ2-3, with 10 bases lining up with TRBD1. V dropped 10 bases and J dropped 1; count of bases not matched to a gene: 5. This CDR3 has 14 amino acids. Germline assignment: CDR1 SNHLY and CDR2 FYNNEI. The CDR3 loop is CAIRDRGRTDTQYF. The CDR3 region has the DNA TGTGCCATCCGGGACAGGGGTCGCACAGATACGCAGTATTTT.

The chain uses TRBV6-6 and TRBJ1-2; D not resolved. Germline V gene lookup returns CDR1 MNHNY and CDR2 SVGAGI (reference sequence). The V and J ends lost 7 bases and 0 bases respectively, with 15 bases between them. The CDR3 contains 15 residues. CDR3 sequence reads: CASTSGLSTNYGYTF. CDR3 in DNA: TGTGCCAGCACTTCAGGACTTTCCACTAACTATGGCTACACCTTC.

This rearrangement joins TRBV29-1 to TRBJ2-1; TRBD2 is a possible D gene (6 bases). The V end lost 5 bases, the J end lost 15 bases, and 8 bases lay between the germline ends. There are 8 residues in the CDR3. Germline loops: CDR1 SQVTM, CDR2 ANQGSEA. As DNA, the CDR3 is TGCAGCGTTCCCGGGGGGTTCTTC. Protein: CSVPGGFF.

V usage is TRBV23-1 and J usage is TRBJ2-7, with a weak D call TRBD2 (5 bases). TRBV23-1 is identified as an open reading frame with a role that is uncertain. The CDR3 extends over 11 amino acids. Trimming shortened V by 3 bases and J by 5 bases, and 5 bases separated the two germline ends. CDR3 residues: CASSQRDEQYF. As DNA, the CDR3 is TGCGCCAGCAGTCAGCGGGACGAGCAGTACTTC.

This clone was seen only once. V and J are TRBV2 and TRBJ1-1, with D hard to call. CDR3 size: 15 residues. V lost 0 bases and J lost 1, with 9 bases in between. Looked up from germline, CDR1 is SNHLY and CDR2 is FYNNEI. The CDR3, as DNA: TGTGCCAGCAGTGAAGCCGGGGAAAGGAACACTGAAGCTTTCTTT. Its translation: CASSEAGERNTEAFF.

V usage is TRBV29-1 and J usage is TRBJ1-1; D remains ambiguous. Trimming stripped 3 bases from V and 3 bases from J, with 8 bases between. The CDR3 is 12 amino acids. CDR1 SQVTM and CDR2 ANQGSEA come from the germline V gene. The CDR3 spells CSVDGRHTEAFF. CDR3 in DNA: TGCAGCGTTGATGGTCGGCACACTGAAGCTTTCTTT.